Shown below are 14 T cell receptor beta chains from a single sample sequenced in a study of blood T cell repertoires in COVID-19. Assay: immunoSEQ multiplex PCR; the TCRdb copy retains only in-frame clones and omits some. The data contain fewer than 500,000 clones, more than 80% of them singletons. Sequencing was done on a sample of PBMCs or T cells enriched from blood (not recorded which). Source of these receptors: a young man who had recovered from COVID-19.

V usage is TRBV6-1 and J usage is TRBJ1-5; D perhaps matches TRBD1 (6 bases). This CDR3 spans 17 amino acids. V was clipped by 1 base and J by 0 bases, with 13 bases between them. Looked up from germline, CDR1 is MNHNS and CDR2 is SASEGT. The CDR3 sequence is CASSEGTRTDSNQPQHF. The CDR3 bases are TGTGCCAGCAGTGAAGGAACCCGGACAGATAGCAATCAGCCCCAGCATTTT.

This chain uses TRBV30 with TRBJ2-1; TRBD2 matches 9 bases. V lost 4 bases, J lost 0 bases, and 10 bases stayed unmatched. The CDR3 is made up of 17 amino acids. The germline gives CDR1 GTSNPN, CDR2 SVGIG (reference sequence). This chain's CDR3 is CAWTGSGRVNSYNEQFF. The DNA for the CDR3 is TGTGCCTGGACCGGTAGCGGGAGAGTTAACTCCTACAATGAGCAGTTCTTC.

The chain combines TRBV7-9 with TRBJ2-7; 7 bases map to TRBD2. CDR1 and CDR2 from the germline V gene are SEHNR and FQNEAQ (reference sequence). J gave up 0 bases and V 3 bases, and 8 bases lay outside the gene matches. The CDR3 totals 16 residues. This CDR3 reads CASSLDLAGASYEQYF. Here the CDR3 DNA reads TGTGCCAGCAGCTTGGACTTAGCGGGTGCCTCCTACGAGCAGTACTTC.

The chain recombines TRBV18 with TRBJ2-3; D is undetermined. Between the trimmed V and J ends, which lost 3 bases and 2 bases, there was a span of 9 bases. Germline loops: CDR1 KGHSH, CDR2 LQKENI. The CDR3 is 14 amino acids. The CDR3 protein is CASSPKEYTDTQYF. CDR3 DNA: TGTGCCAGCTCACCGAAAGAGTACACAGATACGCAGTATTTT.

This chain connects TRBV6-5 to TRBJ2-7, with TRBD2 as a possible D gene (6 bases). The CDR3 spans 13 residues. The V end lost 7 bases, the J end lost 6 bases, and 16 bases lay between the germline ends. Germline CDR1 is MNHEY and CDR2 is SVGAGI. The CDR3 region has the DNA TGTGCCAGCACCGCCGGAGGGGTAGGCGAGCAGTACTTC. The encoded protein is CASTAGGVGEQYF.

The genes are TRBV28 and TRBJ2-1; the match to TRBD1 covers 8 bases. J lost 5 bases, V lost 6 bases, and 9 bases had no gene match. The germline gives CDR1 MDHEN, CDR2 SYDVKM. CDR3 length equals 15 residues. In DNA form, the CDR3 reads TGTGCCAGCAGCTCCGGGACAGGATACCACAATGAGCAGTTCTTC. Translating gives CASSSGTGYHNEQFF.

This chain connects TRBV24-1 to TRBJ2-2; D is possibly TRBD2 (5 bases). Trimming removed 7 bases from V and 0 bases from J, with 8 bases in between. From germline, CDR1 is KGHDR and CDR2 SFDVKD. The CDR3 has 14 amino acids. The DNA of the CDR3 is TGTGCCACCAGCGGGGTCGCGAACACCGGGGAGCTGTTTTTT. This translates into CATSGVANTGELFF.

This clone has only one observation. The rearrangement joins TRBV28 to TRBJ2-7, with 7 bases that match TRBD1. J was trimmed by 2 bases and V by 3 bases; bases with no gene match: 7. There are 15 residues in the CDR3. The germline V gene encodes CDR1 MDHEN and CDR2 SYDVKM. The CDR3 DNA reads as TGTGCCAGCAGTTTTGGACAGGTCCTAACCTACGAGCAGTACTTC. It encodes CASSFGQVLTYEQYF.

This clone was seen once. The J gene is TRBJ1-2, the V gene TRBV18, with D unclear. The CDR3 has 13 residues. Germline CDR1 reads KGHSH; CDR2 reads LQKENI. Trimming removed 3 bases at V and 6 bases at J, with 11 bases between. CDR3 in amino acids: CASSPSRSDGYTF. The DNA for the CDR3 is TGTGCCAGCTCACCGAGCCGGTCGGATGGCTACACCTTC.

This clone was seen just once. This chain connects TRBV7-3 to TRBJ1-6, with D perhaps TRBD1 (5 bases). Germline CDR1 and CDR2: SGHTA and FQGTGA. The length of the CDR3 is 15 residues. Between the trimmed V and J ends, which lost 5 bases and 3 bases, there was a span of 11 bases. CDR3 region: CASSLGTYYNSPLHF. DNA of the CDR3: TGTGCCAGCAGCCTAGGGACTTACTATAATTCACCCCTCCACTTT.

The chain employs TRBV12-3 or TRBV12-4 and TRBJ2-5; TRBD2 might be the D (5 bases). V lost 8 bases, J lost 5 bases, and 12 bases lay in between. CDR3 length: 12 amino acids. CDR3 sequence reads: CASRGLLETQYF. CDR3 nucleotides: TGTGCCAGCCGAGGGTTACTTGAGACCCAGTACTTC.

The rearrangement links TRBV29-1 to TRBJ2-2; 14 positions agree with TRBD2. This CDR3 spans 16 amino acids. Germline V gives CDR1 SQVTM, CDR2 ANQGSEA. Trimming removed 7 bases from V and 4 bases from J; junction bases left unmatched: 8. CDR3 protein: CSATGLAGAVTGELFF. The CDR3 DNA is TGCAGCGCCACGGGACTAGCGGGAGCGGTCACCGGGGAGCTGTTTTTT.

This chain connects TRBV5-5 to TRBJ2-7; a weak D match, TRBD2 (5 bases). The germline V gene encodes CDR1 SGHKS and CDR2 YYEKEE (reference sequence). This CDR3 comprises 15 residues. Trimming cost V 4 bases and J 3 bases, with 17 bases left between them. The CDR3 coding sequence is TGTGCCAGCAGCAGGAGGCTAGCAGACAACTACGAGCAGTACTTC. This encodes CASSRRLADNYEQYF.

This chain connects TRBV6-1 to TRBJ2-5; TRBD2 aligns across 7 bases. With 2 bases clipped from V and 1 base from J, the junction kept 10 bases outside the gene matches. The germline CDR1 and CDR2 sequences are MNHNS and SASEGT. The CDR3 length is 17 residues. The CDR3 nucleotides are TGTGCCAGCAGTGAATTGACTAGCTTGGCCTTCCAAGAGACCCAGTACTTC. Protein: CASSELTSLAFQETQYF.